This is a list of T cell receptor beta chains from one sample in a study of shared clonotypes between healthy human individuals. Here immunoSEQ multiplex PCR was the method, and the copy in TCRdb shows in-frame clones only, minus some. The data contain about 980,000 clones, less than 85% of them singletons. The specimen was memory CD4+ T cells sorted from blood. These receptors all stem from a man aged 18 to 35 in good health. The CDR3 runs from the conserved cysteine through the conserved F or W. The D gene is left open where the match is weak. Expanded clones get a size class; other rows say once, few or many, or leave the size out.

d_call j_call cdr3_length clone_size v_call cdr3_aa cdr3_nt
- TRBJ1-3 16 - TRBV27 CASKNGGATSGNTIYF TGTGCCAGCAAAAACGGAGGGGCTACCTCTGGAAACACCATATATTTT
- TRBJ1-2 12 - TRBV29-1 CSAQEIGYGYTF TGCAGCGCCCAAGAGATCGGGTATGGCTACACCTTC
- TRBJ2-1 14 - TRBV10-1 CASSGGTSYNEQFF TGCGCCAGCAGTGGGGGGACCTCCTACAATGAGCAGTTCTTC
- TRBJ1-3 15 few TRBV7-9 CASSSDSYRGNTIYF TGTGCCAGCAGCTCCGACAGCTACCGTGGAAACACCATATATTTT
TRBD1 TRBJ1-1 15 - TRBV11-3 CASSLGQDGATEAFF TGTGCCAGCAGCCTCGGACAGGACGGGGCCACTGAAGCTTTCTTT
- TRBJ2-1 14 - TRBV7-7 CASSIGTAYNEQFF TGTGCTAGCAGTATAGGGACCGCATACAATGAGCAGTTCTTC
- TRBJ2-2 14 - TRBV18 CASSSQRPAGELFF TGTGCCAGCTCATCCCAACGGCCTGCCGGGGAGCTGTTTTTT
- TRBJ2-7 15 - TRBV6-5 CASIPSGGARQEQYF TGTGCCAGCATCCCTAGTGGGGGCGCCCGTCAAGAGCAGTACTTC
TRBD2 TRBJ2-2 20 - TRBV5-1 CASSLAGGTSGRSNTGELFF TGCGCCAGCAGCTTGGCCGGCGGGACTAGCGGGAGGTCGAACACCGGGGAGCTGTTTTTT
- TRBJ2-1 14 - TRBV5-1 CASSSVDGSGEQFF TGCGCCAGCAGCTCGGTAGATGGATCTGGCGAGCAGTTCTTC
TRBD1 TRBJ1-6 15 - TRBV7-3 CASSESGGWDSPLHF TGTGCCAGCAGCGAATCAGGGGGCTGGGATTCACCCCTCCACTTT
- TRBJ2-5 14 - TRBV6-1 CASSEDGQKGTQYF TGTGCCAGCAGTGAAGATGGGCAAAAGGGGACCCAGTACTTC
- TRBJ2-1 15 - TRBV5-4 CASSSVGGSYNEQFF TGTGCCAGCAGCTCGGTAGGGGGCTCCTACAATGAGCAGTTCTTC
- TRBJ1-2 15 once TRBV4-1 CASSLRGMDYYGYTF TGCGCCAGCAGCCTAAGGGGAATGGACTACTATGGCTACACCTTC
TRBD2 TRBJ2-3 16 - TRBV7-2 CASSPGLAGSTDTQYF TGTGCCAGCAGCCCCGGACTAGCGGGGAGCACAGATACGCAGTATTTT
- TRBJ1-2 14 - TRBV5-1 CASSGGPTGYGYTF TGCGCCAGCAGCGGGGGACCCACGGGGTATGGCTACACCTTC
TRBD1 TRBJ1-1 14 once TRBV5-1 CASSDTGGRTEAFF TGCGCCAGCAGCGATACAGGGGGCCGTACTGAAGCTTTCTTT
- TRBJ2-2 11 - TRBV20-1 CSAASPGELFF TGCAGTGCCGCTAGCCCCGGGGAGCTGTTTTTT